The T cell receptor beta chain under discussion was sequenced for a study of T cell therapy after organ transplantation. Across the study: Up to 6 doses were given at 2-week intervals. Responders numbered eight and nonresponders two among 10 or so patients. A median of 1.92 x 10^8 CMV-specific T cells was infused in 2 to 6 doses. Blood for the short-term post-therapy sample came 4 to 8 weeks after therapy.

Clones were read by immunoSEQ multiplex PCR, and TCRdb kept only the in-frame ones, dropping some. Counted here are about 19,000 clones, about four fifths occurring once; the ten biggest clones make up around a tenth. The sample's time point: 4-8 weeks after completion of therapy. The germline V gene encodes CDR1 SEHNR and CDR2 FQNEAQ (reference sequence). This CDR3 has 17 amino acids. V was clipped by 1 base and J by 3 bases, with 19 bases between them. A note on this clone: Its antigen is currently unknown.

This chain links TRBV7-9 with TRBJ2-7; D perhaps matches TRBD1 (5 bases). This TCR came from a human patient who had received a solid organ transplant and had CMV disease. T cells may partly derive from the graft donor. Sequencing used CD8+ T cells from blood, obtained after autologous CMV-specific T cell therapy. CDR3 amino acids: CASSLGGAQDKYYEQYF. Written as DNA, the CDR3 is TGTGCCAGCAGCTTAGGCGGCGCCCAGGACAAATACTACGAGCAGTACTTC.